This TCR beta chain was captured by sequencing in a study of human T cells and chemical hapten exposure. Study information: All patients underwent weekly scalp dosing with diphenylcyclopropenone for the full roughly 25-week study.

TCRdb passed the RACE reads through MiXCR, listing each CDR3 protein once. Of fewer than 400,000 distinct CDR3 sequences in the sample, around 7% were seen once. This clonotype was observed many times. The target antigen is unknown. The V and J ends lost 4 bases and 0 bases, in that order; junction bases with no gene match: 1. The CDR3 is 14 residues long. Germline V gene data show CDR1 as KGHSH and CDR2 as LQKENI. Time point defined: patch test 1, 2 weeks after DPC sensitization. Treatment meaning: therapeutic diphenylcyclopropenone sensitization with weekly scalp DPC. The donor pool consisted of alopecia patients aged 18 to 70 years, considered suitable for DPC. Broader study findings: TCRs exceeding 1 in 1000 frequency stayed unchanged with DPC sensitization. In the PT1 data, expanded TCR counts showed a positive correlation with patch test score.

The TCR originated in a woman aged 18-29 years with alopecia areata. Some clones in this sample may be carry-over from other donors' samples. V gene TRBV18 combines with J gene TRBJ1-2, with 8 bases that match TRBD1. This material consisted of whole blood, taken in connection with sensitization to the hapten diphenylcyclopropenone (DPC). In DNA, the CDR3 is TGTGCCAGCTCACAGGGACAGGCTAACTATGGCTACACCTTC. This translates into CASSQGQANYGYTF.